This T cell receptor beta chain came from a study of CD8 T cells in Susac syndrome. Whole-study results and caveats: It was acknowledged in the study that its TCR sequencing and HLA analysis involved a relatively small number of individuals.

The length of the CDR3 is 15 residues. Germline V gene lookup returns CDR1 SGHVS and CDR2 FNYEAQ. The trim removed 4 bases at V and 6 bases at J, leaving 6 bases unmatched. The authors reverse transcribed roughly 0.5 to 1 ug RNA with random hexamers. By means of immunoSEQ multiplex PCR, TCR beta CDR3 spanning 54 Vbeta and 13 Jbeta underwent amplification. TCRdb reprocessed the immunoSEQ multiplex PCR reads with MiXCR, giving one entry per CDR3 protein. This table holds about 49,000 distinct CDR3 sequences, 80% to 95% found once. A single count supports this clonotype. The antigen remains undetermined. Blood CD8+ and CD4+ T cells underwent high-throughput TCR beta sequencing.

Sequenced material: CD8+ T cells from PBMCs. This TCR was sampled from a human donor in good health. This sequence joins TRBV7-6 and TRBJ1-5; 10 bases fit TRBD1. The CDR3 DNA follows: TGTGCCAGCAGCTCTGGGACAGGGGTAGGTCAGCCCCAGCATTTT. Translating it yields CASSSGTGVGQPQHF.